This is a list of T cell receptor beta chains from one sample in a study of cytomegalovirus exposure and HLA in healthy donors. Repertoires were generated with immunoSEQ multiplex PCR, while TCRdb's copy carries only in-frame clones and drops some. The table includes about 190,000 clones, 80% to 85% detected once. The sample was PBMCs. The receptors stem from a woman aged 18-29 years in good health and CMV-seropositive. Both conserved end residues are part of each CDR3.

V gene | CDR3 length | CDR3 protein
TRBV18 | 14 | CASSSRTENQPQHF
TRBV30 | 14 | CACQTPAAGNTQYF
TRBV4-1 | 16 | CASSQIASSLNTEAFF
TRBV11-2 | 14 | CASSQVRGGNTIYF
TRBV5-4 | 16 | CASSSTLVTRGGEQFF
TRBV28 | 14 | CACTTTPNTGELFF
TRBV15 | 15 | CATSRDSRGRSPLHF
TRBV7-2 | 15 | CASSLSQGSYNEQFF
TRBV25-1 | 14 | CASSEVGRPYGYTF
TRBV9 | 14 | CASSVRYYNSPLHF
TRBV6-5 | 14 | CASSYGQYNQPQHF
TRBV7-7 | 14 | CASSPTVNTGELFF
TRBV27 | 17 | CASSFGGGRLSGWPQHF
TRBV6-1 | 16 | CASSEGRAGRSQPQHF
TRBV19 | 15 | CASMGAGTGNYGYTF
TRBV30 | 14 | CAWSVRDTDQPQHF
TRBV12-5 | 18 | CASGLVLSDSGTLEKLFF
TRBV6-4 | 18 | CASSPGTSGGRPVGELFF
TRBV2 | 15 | CASSEEGQLYNEQFF
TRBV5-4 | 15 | CASSLGLAGANEQFF
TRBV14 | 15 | CASSQQVPRGNEQFF
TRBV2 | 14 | CASNNDRSTDTQYF
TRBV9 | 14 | CASSVAPPSYTQYF
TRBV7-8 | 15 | CASSPGVGSGNTIYF
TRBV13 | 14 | CASSLVPEAGELFF
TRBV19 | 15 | CASRPAGASTGELFF
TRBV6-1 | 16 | CASSVFQGARTDTQYF
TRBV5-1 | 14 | CASSLVQGTTEAFF
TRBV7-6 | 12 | CASSRGGVEQFF
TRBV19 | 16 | CAISPGQGRRNTEAFF